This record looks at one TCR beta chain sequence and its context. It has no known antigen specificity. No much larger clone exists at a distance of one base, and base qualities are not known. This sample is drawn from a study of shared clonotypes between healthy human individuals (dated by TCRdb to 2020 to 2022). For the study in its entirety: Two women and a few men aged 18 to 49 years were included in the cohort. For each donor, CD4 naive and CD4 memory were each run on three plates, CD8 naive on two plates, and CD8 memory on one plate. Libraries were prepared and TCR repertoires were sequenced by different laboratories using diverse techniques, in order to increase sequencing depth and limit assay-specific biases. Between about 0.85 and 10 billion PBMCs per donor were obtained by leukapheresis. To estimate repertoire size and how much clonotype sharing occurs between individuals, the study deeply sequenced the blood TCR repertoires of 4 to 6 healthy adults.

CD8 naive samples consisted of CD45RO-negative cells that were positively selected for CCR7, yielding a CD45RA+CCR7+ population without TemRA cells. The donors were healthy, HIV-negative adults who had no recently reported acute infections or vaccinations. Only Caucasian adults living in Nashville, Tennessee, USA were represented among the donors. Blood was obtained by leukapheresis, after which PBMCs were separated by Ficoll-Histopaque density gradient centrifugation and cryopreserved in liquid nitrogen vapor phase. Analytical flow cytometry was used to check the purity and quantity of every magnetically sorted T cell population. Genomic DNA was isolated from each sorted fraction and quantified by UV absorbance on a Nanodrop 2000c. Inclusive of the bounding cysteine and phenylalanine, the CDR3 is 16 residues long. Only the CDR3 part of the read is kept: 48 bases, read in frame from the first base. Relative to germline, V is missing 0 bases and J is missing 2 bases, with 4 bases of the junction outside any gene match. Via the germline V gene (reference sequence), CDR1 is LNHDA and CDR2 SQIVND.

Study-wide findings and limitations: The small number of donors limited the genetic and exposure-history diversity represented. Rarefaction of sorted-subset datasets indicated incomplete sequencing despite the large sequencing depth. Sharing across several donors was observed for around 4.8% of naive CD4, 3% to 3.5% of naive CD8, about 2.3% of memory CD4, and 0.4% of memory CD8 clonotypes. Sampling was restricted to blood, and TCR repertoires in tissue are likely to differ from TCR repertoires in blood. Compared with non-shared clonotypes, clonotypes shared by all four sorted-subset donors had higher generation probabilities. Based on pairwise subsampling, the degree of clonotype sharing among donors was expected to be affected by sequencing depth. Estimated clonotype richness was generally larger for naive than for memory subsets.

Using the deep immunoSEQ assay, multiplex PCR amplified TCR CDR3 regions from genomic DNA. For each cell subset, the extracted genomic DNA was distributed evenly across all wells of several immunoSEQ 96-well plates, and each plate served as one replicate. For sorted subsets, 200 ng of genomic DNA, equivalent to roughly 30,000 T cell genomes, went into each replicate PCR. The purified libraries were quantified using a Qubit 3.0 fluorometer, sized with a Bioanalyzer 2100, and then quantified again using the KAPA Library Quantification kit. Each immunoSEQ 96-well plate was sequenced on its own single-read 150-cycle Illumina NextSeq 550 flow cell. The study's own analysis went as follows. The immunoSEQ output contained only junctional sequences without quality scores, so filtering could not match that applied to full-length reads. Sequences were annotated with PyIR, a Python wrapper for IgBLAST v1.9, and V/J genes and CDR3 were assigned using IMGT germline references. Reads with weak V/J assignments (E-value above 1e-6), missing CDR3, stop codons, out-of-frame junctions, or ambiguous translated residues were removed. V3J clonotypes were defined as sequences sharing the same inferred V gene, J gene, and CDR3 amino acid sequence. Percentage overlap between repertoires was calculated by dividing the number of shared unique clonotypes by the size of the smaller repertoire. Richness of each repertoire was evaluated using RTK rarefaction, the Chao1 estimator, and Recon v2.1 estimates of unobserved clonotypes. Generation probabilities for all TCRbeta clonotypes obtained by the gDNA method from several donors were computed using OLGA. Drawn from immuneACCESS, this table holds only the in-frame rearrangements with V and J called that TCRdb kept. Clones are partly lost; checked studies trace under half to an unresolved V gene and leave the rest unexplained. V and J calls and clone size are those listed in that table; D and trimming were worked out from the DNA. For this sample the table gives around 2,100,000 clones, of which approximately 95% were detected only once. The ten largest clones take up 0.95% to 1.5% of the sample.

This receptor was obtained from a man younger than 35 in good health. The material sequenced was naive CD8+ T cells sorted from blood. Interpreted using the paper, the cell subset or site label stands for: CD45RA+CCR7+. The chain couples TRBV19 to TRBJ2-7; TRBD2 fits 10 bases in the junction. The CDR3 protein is CASSIDLAGEPYEQYF. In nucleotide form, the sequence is TGTGCCAGTAGTATAGACCTAGCGGGAGAGCCCTACGAGCAGTACTTC.